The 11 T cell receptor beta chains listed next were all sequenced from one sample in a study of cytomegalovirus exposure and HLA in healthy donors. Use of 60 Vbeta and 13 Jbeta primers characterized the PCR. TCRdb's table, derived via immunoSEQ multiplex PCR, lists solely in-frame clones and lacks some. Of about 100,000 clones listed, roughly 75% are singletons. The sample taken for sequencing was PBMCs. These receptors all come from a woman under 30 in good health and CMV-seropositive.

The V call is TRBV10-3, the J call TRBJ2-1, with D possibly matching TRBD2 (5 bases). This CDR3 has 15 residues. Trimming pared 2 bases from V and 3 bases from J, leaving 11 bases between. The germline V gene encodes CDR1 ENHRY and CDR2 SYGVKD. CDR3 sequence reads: CAISERTYLYNEQFF. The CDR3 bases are TGTGCCATCAGTGAGCGGACTTACCTCTACAATGAGCAGTTCTTC.

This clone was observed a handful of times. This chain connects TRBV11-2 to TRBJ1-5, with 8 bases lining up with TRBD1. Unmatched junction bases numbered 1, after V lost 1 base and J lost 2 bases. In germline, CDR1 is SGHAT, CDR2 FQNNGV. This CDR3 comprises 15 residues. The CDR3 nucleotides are TGTGCCAGCAGCTTAGGGGGACAGGGCAATCAGCCCCAGCATTTT. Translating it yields CASSLGGQGNQPQHF.

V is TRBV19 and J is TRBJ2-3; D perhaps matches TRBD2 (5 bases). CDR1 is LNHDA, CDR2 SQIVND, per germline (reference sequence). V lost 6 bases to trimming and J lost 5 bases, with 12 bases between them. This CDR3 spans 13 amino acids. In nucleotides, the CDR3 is TGTGCCAGTAGACAATCAGGAGGAGATACGCAGTATTTT. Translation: CASRQSGGDTQYF. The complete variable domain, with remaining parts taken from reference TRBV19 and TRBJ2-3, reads DGGITQSPKYLFRKEGQNVTLSCEQNLNHDAMYWYRQDPGQGLRLIYYSQIVNDFQKGDIAEGYSVSREKKESFPLTVTSAQKNPTAFYLCASRQSGGDTQYFGPGTRLTVL.

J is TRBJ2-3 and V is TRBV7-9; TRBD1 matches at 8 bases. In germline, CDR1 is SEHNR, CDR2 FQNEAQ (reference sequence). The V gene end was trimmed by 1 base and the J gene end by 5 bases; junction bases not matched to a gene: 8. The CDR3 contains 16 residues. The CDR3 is CASSLGSQGAGDTQYF. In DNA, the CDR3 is TGTGCCAGCAGCTTAGGAAGCCAGGGGGCAGGAGATACGCAGTATTTT.

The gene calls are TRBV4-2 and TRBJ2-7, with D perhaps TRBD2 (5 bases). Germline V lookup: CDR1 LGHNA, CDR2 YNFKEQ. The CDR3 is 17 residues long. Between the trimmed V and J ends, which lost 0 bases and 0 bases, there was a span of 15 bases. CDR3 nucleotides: TGTGCCAGCAGCCAAGAAACGGGTAGCGCCTTCTCCTACGAGCAGTACTTC. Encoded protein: CASSQETGSAFSYEQYF.

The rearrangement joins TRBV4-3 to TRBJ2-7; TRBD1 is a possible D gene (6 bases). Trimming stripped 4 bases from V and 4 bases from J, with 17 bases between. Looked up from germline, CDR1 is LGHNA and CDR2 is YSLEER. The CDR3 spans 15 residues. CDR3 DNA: TGCGCCAGCAGCCCGACCCCCCAGGGGACGTACGAGCAGTACTTC. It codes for CASSPTPQGTYEQYF.

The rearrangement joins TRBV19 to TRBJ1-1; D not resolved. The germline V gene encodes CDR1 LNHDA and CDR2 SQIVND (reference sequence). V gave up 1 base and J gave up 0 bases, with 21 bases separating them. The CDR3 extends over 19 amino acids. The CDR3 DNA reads TGTGCCAGTAGTATAGTTAGCCCGGGGAGCTTTTCAATGAACACTGAAGCTTTCTTT. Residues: CASSIVSPGSFSMNTEAFF.

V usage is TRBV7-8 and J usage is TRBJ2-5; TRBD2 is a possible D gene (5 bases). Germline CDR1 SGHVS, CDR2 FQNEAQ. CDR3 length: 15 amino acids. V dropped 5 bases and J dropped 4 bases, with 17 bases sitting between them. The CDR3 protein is CASSRDHGIAETQYF. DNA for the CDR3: TGTGCCAGCAGCCGAGACCACGGGATAGCAGAGACCCAGTACTTC.

CDR3 in DNA: TGTGCCAGCAGTCCGGGGAGATCAGATGAGCAGTTCTTC. Translated: CASSPGRSDEQFF. V usage is TRBV28 and J usage is TRBJ2-1; maybe TRBD2 (5 bases). V dropped 5 bases and J dropped 8 bases, with 13 bases sitting between them. Germline V gene lookup returns CDR1 MDHEN and CDR2 SYDVKM. The CDR3 is made up of 13 amino acids.

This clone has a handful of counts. The CDR3 sequence: CASSLSRYQMNTEAFF. The CDR3 DNA follows: TGTGCCAGCAGCTTGTCGAGGTATCAGATGAACACTGAAGCTTTCTTT. The rearrangement uses TRBV5-8 and TRBJ1-1, with D unclear. The CDR3 covers 16 residues. Trimming stripped 1 base from V and 0 bases from J, with 13 bases between. CDR1 and CDR2 from the germline V gene are SGHTS and YDEGEE. Variable domain in full (rest from reference TRBV5-8 and TRBJ1-1): EAGVTQSPTHLIKTRGQQATLRCSPISGHTSVYWYQQALGLGLQFLLWYDEGEERNRGNFPPRFSGRQFPNYSSELNVNALELEDSALYLCASSLSRYQMNTEAFFGQGTRLTVV.

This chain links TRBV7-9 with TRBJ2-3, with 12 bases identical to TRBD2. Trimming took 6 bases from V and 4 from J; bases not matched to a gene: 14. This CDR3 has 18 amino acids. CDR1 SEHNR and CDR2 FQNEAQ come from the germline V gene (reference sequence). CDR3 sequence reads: CASSPWTRLAGVPDTQYF. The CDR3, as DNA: TGTGCCAGCAGTCCTTGGACTAGACTAGCGGGAGTGCCAGATACGCAGTATTTT. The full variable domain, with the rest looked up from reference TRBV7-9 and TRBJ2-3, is DTGVSQNPRHKITKRGQNVTFRCDPISEHNRLYWYRQTLGQGPEFLTYFQNEAQLEKSRLLSDRFSAERPKGSFSTLEIQRTEQGDSAMYLCASSPWTRLAGVPDTQYFGPGTRLTVL.